This T cell receptor beta chain was sequenced during a study of spatial heterogeneity in lung cancer. The study, taken as a whole, reports: Tumor mutation count correlated with how many alpha and beta TCRs expanded intratumorally.

TCRdb fed the 5' RACE reads into MiXCR, producing one record per CDR3 protein. Counted here are about 9,300 distinct CDR3 sequences, 5% to 6.5% occurring once; the ten biggest clones make up 25% to 30%. Trimming cost V 3 bases and J 7 bases, with 9 bases left between them. This CDR3 has 13 residues. This clonotype was counted many times. No antigen is known for it. Time point given: sample taken at primary tumor resection. The chain employs TRBV12-3 or TRBV12-4 and TRBJ2-2, with unresolved D. This receptor was identified in a male donor with early-stage non-small cell lung cancer. The sample was lung tumor tissue, taken at surgery. The CDR3 DNA is TGTGCCAGCAGTTTGTCCGTGGGCGGGGAGCTGTTTTTT. Translated: CASSLSVGGELFF.